The text below deals with one T cell receptor beta chain. Antigen: not known. Other DNA sequences in the sample encode the same CDR3. These data originate in a study of cytomegalovirus exposure and HLA in healthy donors. Regarding the study as a whole: Most of the TCR beta V segments (in an earlier analysis) were productive either about 87% or about 30% of the time. The classifier reportedly diagnosed cytomegalovirus status with high specificity and sensitivity.

PCR used 60 Vbeta primers and 13 Jbeta primers. Sequencing was performed with immunoSEQ multiplex PCR; in TCRdb, only in-frame clones are kept and a portion is missing. There are 95,000 to 150,000 clones in the sample; approximately 66% occur only once, and roughly 8.6% lies in the top ten. Deletions cut 0 bases from V and 2 bases from J, with 11 bases between. Germline V gives CDR1 MNHEY, CDR2 SVGAGI. The CDR3 sequence is 15 residues long. Sequenced material: PBMCs. The receptor was isolated from a middle-aged woman in good health and CMV-seropositive. The chain has TRBV6-5 and TRBJ2-7; TRBD1 is a possible D gene (7 bases). The CDR3 DNA is TGTGCCAGCAGTTACTCGGCAGGGGGGCCCTACGAGCAGTACTTC. Translating it yields CASSYSAGGPYEQYF.